Each of the 28 T cell receptor beta chains below was sequenced from the same sample in a study of cytomegalovirus exposure and HLA in healthy donors. Primers: 60 Vbeta forward and 13 Jbeta reverse. Produced via immunoSEQ multiplex PCR; TCRdb's table is partial and in-frame only. The sample has approximately 160,000 clones, 75% to 85% seen once. Sequenced material: PBMCs. The receptors come from a girl aged 2-15 years in good health and CMV-seropositive.

This chain uses TRBV6-6 with TRBJ1-1; a weak D match, TRBD1 (5 bases). The CDR3 is 13 residues long. CDR1 is MNHNY and CDR2 is SVGAGI in the germline V gene (reference sequence). V was clipped by 2 bases and J by 1 base, with 5 bases between them. CDR3 region: CASSYRGNTEAFF. The CDR3 DNA follows: TGTGCCAGCAGTTACAGGGGGAACACTGAAGCTTTCTTT.

The table lists this clone with a count of one. V usage is TRBV28 and J usage is TRBJ1-1; D is unclear. CDR3 length: 13 amino acids. From germline, CDR1 is MDHEN and CDR2 SYDVKM. The V end was cut by 5 bases, the J end by 4 bases, with 11 bases between. CDR3 sequence (DNA): TGTGCCAGCAGTCCTCCCGGCGGCACTGAAGCTTTCTTT. Translation gives CASSPPGGTEAFF.

The V gene is TRBV30, the J gene TRBJ1-5; perhaps TRBD1 as D (6 bases). Germline V gives CDR1 GTSNPN, CDR2 SVGIG (reference sequence). V gave up 5 bases and J gave up 8 bases, with 22 bases separating them. The CDR3 has 15 residues. The CDR3, as DNA: TGTGCCTGGGCCCCACAGGGTCTAGGTTTGGAGCCCCAGCATTTT. This translates into CAWAPQGLGLEPQHF. The variable domain in full, with the rest retrieved from reference TRBV30 and TRBJ1-5, is SQTIHQWPATLVQPVGSPLSLECTVEGTSNPNLYWYRQAAGRGLQLLFYSVGIGQISSEVPQNLSASRPQDRQFILSSKKLLLSDSGFYLCAWAPQGLGLEPQHFGDGTRLSIL.

The chain uses TRBV5-1 and TRBJ2-2, with 11 nucleotides matching TRBD1. The CDR3 sequence is 15 residues long. The V and J ends lost 4 bases and 5 bases, in that order; junction bases with no gene match: 4. Looked up from germline, CDR1 is SGHRS and CDR2 is YFSETQ. Written as DNA, the CDR3 is TGCGCCAGCAGCGGCGGGACAGGGGGGACCGGGGAGCTGTTTTTT. Translated, it gives CASSGGTGGTGELFF.

The genes are TRBV28 and TRBJ2-7; 9 bases agree with TRBD2. Looked up from germline, CDR1 is MDHEN and CDR2 is SYDVKM. CDR3 length: 15 residues. Trimming at V came to 3 bases and at J to 3 bases, leaving 6 bases not matched to a gene. CDR3 amino acids: CASSFLAGTHYEQYF. For the CDR3, the DNA is TGTGCCAGCAGTTTCCTAGCGGGGACCCACTACGAGCAGTACTTC. The full variable domain, with the rest looked up from reference TRBV28 and TRBJ2-7, is DVKVTQSSRYLVKRTGEKVFLECVQDMDHENMFWYRQDPGLGLRLIYFSYDVKMKEKGDIPEGYSVSREKKERFSLILESASTNQTSMYLCASSFLAGTHYEQYFGPGTRLTVT.

The gene calls are TRBV28 and TRBJ1-5, with TRBD1 matching 7 bases. This CDR3 comprises 17 residues. The trim removed 7 bases at V and 0 bases at J, leaving 12 bases unmatched. Germline V gene data show CDR1 as MDHEN and CDR2 as SYDVKM. The CDR3 region is CASITRQGPDSNQPQHF. For the CDR3, the DNA is TGTGCCAGCATCACGAGACAGGGCCCGGATAGCAATCAGCCCCAGCATTTT.

This clone came up once. The chain uses TRBV6-6 and TRBJ2-1; 9 nucleotides match TRBD2. V shed 6 bases, J shed 4 bases, and the junction held 7 bases outside the gene matches. Germline V gene lookup returns CDR1 MNHNY and CDR2 SVGAGI (reference sequence). This CDR3 contains 15 residues. CDR3 sequence reads: CASSPLAGFYNEQFF. The CDR3 DNA reads as TGTGCCAGCAGCCCACTAGCGGGCTTTTACAATGAGCAGTTCTTC.

V is TRBV7-8 and J is TRBJ1-4; 7 nucleotides align to TRBD1. After removal of 2 bases from V and 6 bases from J, the junction contained 9 bases not matched to a gene. From germline, CDR1 is SGHVS and CDR2 FQNEAQ. CDR3 length: 16 amino acids. CDR3 bases: TGTGCCAGCAGCTTACACAGGGGTCCTGTTCATGAAAAACTGTTTTTT. This encodes CASSLHRGPVHEKLFF. The full variable domain, in which reference TRBV7-8 and TRBJ1-4 provide the parts outside the CDR3, is GAGVSQSPRYKVAKRGQDVALRCDPISGHVSLFWYQQALGQGPEFLTYFQNEAQLDKSGLPSDRFFAERPEGSVSTLKIQRTQQEDSAVYLCASSLHRGPVHEKLFFGSGTQLSVL.

This clone was observed a single time. The CDR3 loop reads CASSYSLAGGTETQYF. The DNA of the CDR3 is TGTGCCAGCAGTTACTCTCTAGCGGGAGGGACAGAGACCCAGTACTTC. The chain combines TRBV6-5 with TRBJ2-5; 12 bases are shared with TRBD2. After removal of 0 bases from V and 4 bases from J, the junction contained 3 bases not matched to a gene. The germline CDR1 and CDR2 sequences are MNHEY and SVGAGI. The CDR3 loop spans 16 amino acids.

This clone was seen more than once but under ten times. This rearrangement joins TRBV29-1 to TRBJ2-3; 7 bases fit TRBD2. V lost 7 bases and J lost 5; bases outside the gene matches: 12. The germline V gene encodes CDR1 SQVTM and CDR2 ANQGSEA. This CDR3 contains 14 residues. Here the CDR3 reads CSALGGYIGDTQYF. In DNA form, the CDR3 reads TGCAGCGCGTTGGGAGGGTACATAGGAGATACGCAGTATTTT.

The J gene is TRBJ1-2, the V gene TRBV28; D is unclear. Deletions cut 4 bases from V and 4 bases from J, with 16 bases between. The germline V gene encodes CDR1 MDHEN and CDR2 SYDVKM. The CDR3 has 15 residues. The CDR3 coding sequence is TGTGCCAGCAGTTCCCCACCCGAACCGGGCTATGGCTACACCTTC. It translates to CASSSPPEPGYGYTF.

This sequence joins TRBV5-1 and TRBJ2-5, with TRBD2 matching over 14 bases. V gave up 4 bases and J gave up 9 bases; unmatched junction bases: 14. Germline CDR1 reads SGHRS; CDR2 reads YFSETQ. This CDR3 region has 17 residues. The CDR3 spells CASSGGLAGERWGAQYF. As DNA, the CDR3 is TGCGCCAGCAGCGGGGGACTAGCGGGAGAGCGCTGGGGGGCCCAGTACTTC.

In its sample, this clone was seen a few times. The chain is built from TRBV2 and TRBJ2-7; maybe TRBD2 (5 bases). V was trimmed by 7 bases and J by 7 bases, leaving 11 bases between them. Germline V gene lookup returns CDR1 SNHLY and CDR2 FYNNEI. The CDR3 length is 11 residues. CDR3 in DNA: TGTGCCAGCAAAGAACGGGGTGAGCAGTACTTC. This gives the protein CASKERGEQYF.

The V call is TRBV2, the J call TRBJ1-2; no definite D call. Looked up from germline, CDR1 is SNHLY and CDR2 is FYNNEI. The CDR3 totals 12 residues. Trimming removed 5 bases at V and 8 bases at J, with 12 bases between. DNA of the CDR3: TGTGCCAGCAGTCTACACAGCGGGGGCTACACCTTC. It encodes CASSLHSGGYTF.

This clone was counted a few times. The chain joins TRBV5-6 to TRBJ1-2, with 11 positions matching TRBD1. Trimming at V came to 3 bases and at J to 8 bases, leaving 9 bases not matched to a gene. The CDR3 totals 15 residues. The germline gives CDR1 SGHDT, CDR2 YYEEEE. The DNA of the CDR3 is TGTGCCAGCAGCTCGCCAGGACAGGGGGCGTTCGGCTACACCTTC. The encoded protein is CASSSPGQGAFGYTF.

V usage is TRBV28 and J usage is TRBJ1-5; D is undetermined. Germline V gene data show CDR1 as MDHEN and CDR2 as SYDVKM. The CDR3 totals 12 residues. The V end was cut by 4 bases, the J end by 7 bases, with 8 bases between. The chain's CDR3 is CASSYRDQPQHF. The DNA of the CDR3 is TGTGCCAGCAGTTACAGAGACCAGCCCCAGCATTTT.

In its sample, this clone was seen once. The V gene is TRBV10-3, the J gene TRBJ2-1; TRBD2 matches 15 bases. The CDR3 covers 18 residues. Trimming cost V 3 bases and J 6 bases; bases outside gene matches: 9. CDR1 and CDR2 from the germline V gene are ENHRY and SYGVKD. The CDR3 loop reads CAISDPGLAGGFSNEQFF. The CDR3 bases are TGTGCCATCAGTGACCCGGGACTAGCGGGAGGCTTTTCCAATGAGCAGTTCTTC.

The rearrangement joins TRBV7-3 to TRBJ2-3; a weak D match, TRBD2 (5 bases). V lost 5 bases to trimming and J lost 6 bases, with 9 bases between them. Germline loops: CDR1 SGHTA, CDR2 FQGTGA. The CDR3 length is 12 residues. In DNA, the CDR3 is TGTGCCAGCAGCCCTTCTAGCGATACGCAGTATTTT. Translating gives CASSPSSDTQYF. The variable domain in full, completed from reference TRBV7-3 and TRBJ2-3, reads GAGVSQTPSNKVTEKGKYVELRCDPISGHTALYWYRQSLGQGPEFLIYFQGTGAADDSGLPNDRFFAVRPEGSVSTLKIQRTERGDSAVYLCASSPSSDTQYFGPGTRLTVL.

The V gene is TRBV5-5, the J gene TRBJ2-2; D unresolved. The CDR3 consists of 15 residues. Germline CDR1 SGHKS, CDR2 YYEKEE (reference sequence). V was shortened by 5 bases and J by 0 bases, with 11 bases between the two germline ends. CDR3 DNA: TGTGCCAGCAGTCCTGACACCACGAACACCGGGGAGCTGTTTTTT. Protein: CASSPDTTNTGELFF.

The chain employs TRBV30 and TRBJ1-3; D uncertain. The length of the CDR3 is 11 residues. CDR1 and CDR2 (germline): GTSNPN, SVGIG (reference sequence). V was shortened by 3 bases and J by 4 bases, with 4 bases between the two germline ends. The CDR3 spells CAWSAGNTIYF. In nucleotides, the CDR3 is TGTGCCTGGAGCGCGGGAAACACCATATATTTT.

The rearrangement joins TRBV29-1 to TRBJ2-7, with TRBD1 as a possible D gene (6 bases). V lost 7 bases and J lost 5, with 15 bases in between. CDR3 length: 12 residues. Germline loops: CDR1 SQVTM, CDR2 ANQGSEA. This CDR3 reads CSGITGPNEQYF. For the CDR3, the DNA is TGCAGCGGGATAACAGGGCCGAACGAGCAGTACTTC.

The chain joins TRBV4-2 to TRBJ1-5, with TRBD1 identical over 9 bases. Trimming at V came to 1 base and at J to 5 bases, leaving 6 bases not matched to a gene. The CDR3 length is 16 residues. Germline V gene data show CDR1 as LGHNA and CDR2 as YNFKEQ. The CDR3 protein is CASSQVWDRVYQPQHF. CDR3 sequence (DNA): TGTGCCAGCAGCCAAGTCTGGGACAGGGTTTATCAGCCCCAGCATTTT.

V usage is TRBV19 and J usage is TRBJ2-5; 10 bases are a match to TRBD2. CDR3 length: 16 amino acids. The trim removed 7 bases at V and 5 bases at J, leaving 13 bases unmatched. Germline-derived CDR1 and CDR2 are LNHDA and SQIVND (reference sequence). CDR3 sequence: CASTAGGLAGDETQYF. In DNA, the CDR3 is TGTGCCAGTACGGCGGGGGGCCTAGCGGGAGACGAGACCCAGTACTTC.

The rearrangement uses TRBV7-3 and TRBJ2-5, with a possible D match to TRBD2 (6 bases). The CDR3 has 11 amino acids. Trimming cost V 8 bases and J 10 bases, with 14 bases left between them. Germline assignment: CDR1 SGHTA and CDR2 FQGTGA. The CDR3 sequence: CASLREPLQYF. CDR3 bases: TGTGCCAGCCTCCGGGAGCCACTCCAGTACTTC.

The genes are TRBV12-5 and TRBJ2-5; 9 bases line up with TRBD1. Germline V gene data show CDR1 as LGHNT and CDR2 as FRNRAP. The CDR3 runs to 13 residues. V shed 6 bases and J 5 bases; nucleotides not matched to a gene: 4. The CDR3 DNA reads TGTGCTAGTGGACGGGACAGGGCGGAGACCCAGTACTTC. This encodes CASGRDRAETQYF.

The chain recombines TRBV21-1 with TRBJ2-3; no check of the table's D call, TRBD2, against the DNA was made. TRBV21-1 is recorded as a pseudogene. CDR3 length: 16 amino acids. The CDR3 coding sequence is TGTGCCAGCAGTAAGTTGACTAGCGGAGGCACAGATACGCAGTATTTT. It is translated as CASSKLTSGGTDTQYF.

A few counts support this clone. The chain is built from TRBV27 and TRBJ2-6, with 7 bases lining up with TRBD1. Germline assignment: CDR1 MNHEY and CDR2 SMNVEV (reference sequence). V dropped 0 bases and J dropped 1; count of bases not matched to a gene: 6. This CDR3 spans 18 amino acids. The CDR3 coding sequence is TGTGCCAGCAGTTTATCGACAGGGTGGTTATCTGGGGCCAACGTCCTGACTTTC. Translation: CASSLSTGWLSGANVLTF.

This clone was observed a single time. V is TRBV6-1 and J is TRBJ1-1; D is ambiguous. The CDR3 loop spans 13 amino acids. V dropped 1 base and J dropped 5 bases, with 8 bases sitting between them. The germline V gene has CDR1 MNHNS and CDR2 SASEGT. CDR3 DNA: TGTGCCAGCAGTGAAGGAGCGTATACTGAAGCTTTCTTT. Translation gives CASSEGAYTEAFF.